A selection of T cell receptor beta chains follows, all from one sample in a study of blood T cell repertoires in COVID-19. Sequencing was performed with immunoSEQ multiplex PCR; in TCRdb, only in-frame clones are kept and a portion is missing. The sample gives 100,000 or so clones, around 92% of which show up once; less than 4.5% is in the top ten. Sequencing was carried out using peripheral blood. These receptors all stem from a man between 18 and 35 years old with acute or convalescent COVID-19. CDR3s include the opening cysteine and the closing phenylalanine or tryptophan. Each record gives: D gene, clone size, V gene, J gene, CDR3 DNA, CDR3 protein. The D gene is left open where the match is weak. Rows may omit the clone size; those that give it use once, few, many or a size class.

D gene: NA
clone size: NA
V gene: TRBV7-9
J gene: TRBJ2-3
CDR3 DNA: TGTGCCAGCAGATTACAGCGGACTACCGACACAGATACGCAGTATTTT
CDR3 protein: CASRLQRTTDTDTQYF

D gene: TRBD1
clone size: NA
V gene: TRBV25-1
J gene: TRBJ1-2
CDR3 DNA: TGTGCCAGCAGTGACCAAGGGGGCGCAGCTGGCTACACCTTC
CDR3 protein: CASSDQGGAAGYTF

D gene: NA
clone size: NA
V gene: TRBV7-9
J gene: TRBJ1-4
CDR3 DNA: TGTGCCAGCAGAGGGTGGCTAATGGGAGAGGAAAAACTGTTTTTT
CDR3 protein: CASRGWLMGEEKLFF

D gene: NA
clone size: few
V gene: TRBV19
J gene: TRBJ1-2
CDR3 DNA: TGTGCCAGTAGTATAGTCGGGAGATTTAACTATGGCTACACCTTC
CDR3 protein: CASSIVGRFNYGYTF

D gene: NA
clone size: NA
V gene: TRBV2
J gene: TRBJ2-2
CDR3 DNA: TGTGCCAGCAGTACAGGTACCGGGGAGCTGTTTTTT
CDR3 protein: CASSTGTGELFF

D gene: TRBD1
clone size: NA
V gene: TRBV11-2
J gene: TRBJ2-7
CDR3 DNA: TGTGCCAGCAGCTCCTCGGACAGGGTCGACGAGCAGTACTTC
CDR3 protein: CASSSSDRVDEQYF

D gene: NA
clone size: once
V gene: TRBV5-6
J gene: TRBJ1-2
CDR3 DNA: TGTGCCAGCAGCGTTACTTATCCAGGGTACAACTATGGCTACACCTTC
CDR3 protein: CASSVTYPGYNYGYTF

D gene: NA
clone size: NA
V gene: TRBV7-2
J gene: TRBJ1-4
CDR3 DNA: TGTGCCAGCAGCTTAGGGGGGAGGTCAGCAACTAATGAAAAACTGTTTTTT
CDR3 protein: CASSLGGRSATNEKLFF

D gene: NA
clone size: NA
V gene: TRBV6-1
J gene: TRBJ2-1
CDR3 DNA: TGTGCCAGCAGTGCCGGCCTGACAAGCTCCTCCTACAATGAGCAGTTCTTC
CDR3 protein: CASSAGLTSSSYNEQFF

D gene: TRBD2
clone size: NA
V gene: TRBV27
J gene: TRBJ2-1
CDR3 DNA: TGTGCCAGCAGTTTAGCGGCTAGCGGGGGCCCTTTGGAGCAGTTCTTC
CDR3 protein: CASSLAASGGPLEQFF

D gene: NA
clone size: NA
V gene: TRBV6-5
J gene: TRBJ2-1
CDR3 DNA: TGTGCCAGCACCCAGGGGCAACTAGGATACAATGAGCAGTTCTTC
CDR3 protein: CASTQGQLGYNEQFF

D gene: TRBD1
clone size: NA
V gene: TRBV12-3/TRBV12-4
J gene: TRBJ2-1
CDR3 DNA: TGTGCCAGCAGCGCGGACAGGGATCCGCGGTTCTTC
CDR3 protein: CASSADRDPRFF

D gene: TRBD1
clone size: NA
V gene: TRBV2
J gene: TRBJ1-3
CDR3 DNA: TGTGCCAGCAGTGCGGGACAGGCTGGAAACACCATATATTTT
CDR3 protein: CASSAGQAGNTIYF

D gene: NA
clone size: NA
V gene: TRBV2
J gene: TRBJ1-1
CDR3 DNA: TGTGCCACCGCAGACAGCTTGAACACTGAAGCTTTCTTT
CDR3 protein: CATADSLNTEAFF

D gene: NA
clone size: NA
V gene: TRBV6-5
J gene: TRBJ2-7
CDR3 DNA: TGTGCCAGCAGATACCGACAGGCCTCCTACGAGCAGTACTTC
CDR3 protein: CASRYRQASYEQYF

D gene: TRBD1
clone size: once
V gene: TRBV6-1
J gene: TRBJ1-2
CDR3 DNA: TGTGCCAGCAGTGCCGAGGGGACAGAGAGATTCTATGGCTACACCTTC
CDR3 protein: CASSAEGTERFYGYTF

D gene: TRBD1
clone size: NA
V gene: TRBV7-9
J gene: TRBJ1-4
CDR3 DNA: TGTGCCAGCAGCACGTACACAGGGGGCTTTAATGAAAAACTGTTTTTT
CDR3 protein: CASSTYTGGFNEKLFF

D gene: NA
clone size: NA
V gene: TRBV24-1
J gene: TRBJ2-2
CDR3 DNA: TGTGCCACCACGGGCCAGGGGGAGGTCGGGGAGCTGTTTTTT
CDR3 protein: CATTGQGEVGELFF

D gene: TRBD1
clone size: NA
V gene: TRBV6-5
J gene: TRBJ2-5
CDR3 DNA: TGTGCCAGCAGCAGACAGGGCGCGCAGGGGGAGACCCAGTACTTC
CDR3 protein: CASSRQGAQGETQYF

D gene: NA
clone size: once
V gene: TRBV6-5
J gene: TRBJ1-1
CDR3 DNA: TGTGCCAGCAGCAATCCGGGACTTACGAACACTGAAGCTTTCTTT
CDR3 protein: CASSNPGLTNTEAFF

D gene: TRBD1
clone size: NA
V gene: TRBV18
J gene: TRBJ1-1
CDR3 DNA: TGTGCCAGCTCCCCCGACAGGGCGTACCAATTGAACACTGAAGCTTTCTTT
CDR3 protein: CASSPDRAYQLNTEAFF

D gene: NA
clone size: NA
V gene: TRBV7-8
J gene: TRBJ1-1
CDR3 DNA: TGTGCCAGCAGCTTAGCTCAACTAACAGGGTTTTCTGAAGCTTTCTTT
CDR3 protein: CASSLAQLTGFSEAFF

D gene: NA
clone size: NA
V gene: TRBV19
J gene: TRBJ2-2
CDR3 DNA: TGTGCCACTCTCGGAAGGGGTAACACCGGGGAGCTGTTTTTT
CDR3 protein: CATLGRGNTGELFF

D gene: NA
clone size: NA
V gene: TRBV27
J gene: TRBJ1-2
CDR3 DNA: TGTGCCAGCAGATTCTCGGGCGACTATAACTATGGCTACACCTTC
CDR3 protein: CASRFSGDYNYGYTF

D gene: TRBD1
clone size: NA
V gene: TRBV25-1
J gene: TRBJ1-2
CDR3 DNA: TGTGCCAGCAGTGCATACACGGACAGGAACTATGGCTACACCTTC
CDR3 protein: CASSAYTDRNYGYTF

D gene: NA
clone size: NA
V gene: TRBV11-2
J gene: TRBJ2-3
CDR3 DNA: TGTGCCAGCAGCTTATCCAGGGGCACAGATACGCAGTATTTT
CDR3 protein: CASSLSRGTDTQYF

D gene: NA
clone size: NA
V gene: TRBV14
J gene: TRBJ2-7
CDR3 DNA: TGTGCCAGCAGCCACAGGTACGGGGGACTCGACCTGTACTTC
CDR3 protein: CASSHRYGGLDLYF

D gene: NA
clone size: NA
V gene: TRBV19
J gene: TRBJ2-7
CDR3 DNA: TGTGCCACCACGGGGCCGGGACTCTCTCCAGGCGAGCAGTACTTC
CDR3 protein: CATTGPGLSPGEQYF

D gene: NA
clone size: NA
V gene: TRBV18
J gene: TRBJ2-7
CDR3 DNA: TGTGCCAGCTCACCAGGGCCCTACGAGCAGTACTTC
CDR3 protein: CASSPGPYEQYF